The 25 T cell receptor beta chains given below trace back to one sample, sequenced in a study of metastatic and nonmetastatic thyroid tumors. All patients were untreated before thyroid surgery. TCRdb used MiXCR to call clones anew from the PCR reads. The repertoire includes about 30,000 clones, less than 30% of them detected once, and 25% to 35% sits in the top ten. Sequenced material: blood. The source of these receptors is a female donor with papillary thyroid cancer or a benign thyroid nodule (not recorded which). Some clones in this sample may be carry-over from other donors' samples.

The rearrangement joins TRBV28 to TRBJ2-7; TRBD1 matches 9 bases. Trimming removed 4 bases from V and 3 bases from J; junction bases left unmatched: 10. The CDR3 is 16 amino acids. Germline-derived CDR1 and CDR2 are MDHEN and SYDVKM. This CDR3 is CASSSSGTGYNYEQYF. Written as DNA, the CDR3 is TGTGCCAGCAGTTCCTCAGGGACAGGGTACAACTACGAGCAGTACTTC.

The chain couples TRBV6-1 to TRBJ2-7; TRBD2 matches at 11 bases. Germline V lookup: CDR1 MNHNS, CDR2 SASEGT. The ends lost 5 bases at V and 2 bases at J; junction bases unmatched: 11. The CDR3 contains 17 residues. CDR3 DNA sequence: TGTGCCAGCAGTCGAAAGGCCGGGACTAGCGGAACCTACGAGCAGTACTTC. Translated: CASSRKAGTSGTYEQYF.

The V call is TRBV5-4, the J call TRBJ2-1; either TRBD1 or TRBD2 may fit D (5 bases each). With 5 bases removed from V and 16 bases from J, the gap between germline ends came to 22 bases. This CDR3 is 13 amino acids long. Looked up from germline, CDR1 is SGHNT and CDR2 is YYREEE (reference sequence). CDR3 DNA: TGTGCCAGCAGACAGGACGCCTCGGGGTGGTATTTCTTC. This gives the protein CASRQDASGWYFF.

This clone has a count of ten or more. This sequence joins TRBV25-1 and TRBJ2-3, with D perhaps given as TRBD1 or TRBD2 (6 bases each). The CDR3 runs to 17 residues. Per the germline V gene, CDR1 is MGHDK and CDR2 is SYGVNS. V dropped 5 bases and J dropped 0 bases, with 18 bases sitting between them. The DNA of the CDR3 is TGTGCCAGCAGTCGCAACAGGGAGGTAGCTAGCACAGATACGCAGTATTTT. This sequence encodes CASSRNREVASTDTQYF.

The chain employs TRBV7-3 and TRBJ2-1; D not certain. This CDR3 region has 15 residues. Deletions cut 2 bases from V and 0 bases from J, with 8 bases between. Germline V gene lookup returns CDR1 SGHTA and CDR2 FQGTGA. The CDR3 DNA reads as TGTGCCAGCAGCTTAGGTCCGAGCTCCTACAATGAGCAGTTCTTC. It yields the protein CASSLGPSSYNEQFF.

This clone came up a few times. The rearrangement joins TRBV19 to TRBJ1-1; D is possibly TRBD1 (5 bases). The CDR3 has 13 residues. V dropped 7 bases and J dropped 1 base, with 10 bases sitting between them. Per germline, CDR1 LNHDA and CDR2 SQIVND (reference sequence). The chain's CDR3 is CASKPGKNTEAFF. In nucleotides, the CDR3 is TGTGCCAGTAAACCAGGGAAGAACACTGAAGCTTTCTTT. The full variable domain, completed using reference TRBV19 and TRBJ1-1, is DGGITQSPKYLFRKEGQNVTLSCEQNLNHDAMYWYRQDPGQGLRLIYYSQIVNDFQKGDIAEGYSVSREKKESFPLTVTSAQKNPTAFYLCASKPGKNTEAFFGQGTRLTVV.

This clone appeared a few times. The V gene is TRBV28, the J gene TRBJ2-7, with TRBD1 as a possible D gene (5 bases). Germline V gives CDR1 MDHEN, CDR2 SYDVKM. V lost 6 bases and J 4 bases, leaving 10 bases between the germline ends. The CDR3 loop spans 12 amino acids. CDR3: CASRQARYEQYF. CDR3 in DNA: TGTGCCAGCAGACAGGCCCGTTACGAGCAGTACTTC. Supplemented by reference TRBV28 and TRBJ2-7, the full variable domain reads DVKVTQSSRYLVKRTGEKVFLECVQDMDHENMFWYRQDPGLGLRLIYFSYDVKMKEKGDIPEGYSVSREKKERFSLILESASTNQTSMYLCASRQARYEQYFGPGTRLTVT.

This clone is deemed medium-sized (0.01 to 0.1%). The gene calls are TRBV12-3 or TRBV12-4 and TRBJ2-3, with a possible D match to TRBD1 (5 bases). Trimming pared 1 base from V and 6 bases from J, leaving 8 bases between. The CDR3 runs 13 residues. The CDR3 sequence is CASSLGGLDTQYF. In DNA form, the CDR3 reads TGTGCCAGCAGTTTAGGGGGCCTGGATACGCAGTATTTT.

The CDR3: CSGKIRGRADYTQYF. The CDR3 DNA follows: TGCAGTGGGAAAATCAGGGGGAGGGCCGATTATACGCAGTATTTT. The chain carries TRBV20-1 and TRBJ2-3, with D perhaps being TRBD1 or TRBD2 (7 bases each). CDR1 is DFQATT, CDR2 SNEGSKA, per germline (reference sequence). V gave up 7 bases and J gave up 7 bases, with 24 bases separating them. The CDR3 length is 15 residues.

The chain recombines TRBV6-5 with TRBJ2-5; 10 positions match TRBD1. Germline values: CDR1 MNHEY, CDR2 SVGAGI. With 0 bases clipped from V and 5 bases from J, the junction kept 6 bases outside the gene matches. This CDR3 is built from 16 residues. CDR3 in amino acids: CASSYSAGQGYETQYF. In nucleotides, the CDR3 is TGTGCCAGCAGTTACTCGGCGGGACAGGGGTACGAGACCCAGTACTTC.

This clone showed up just a few times. V gene TRBV28 combines with J gene TRBJ1-1; a weak D match, TRBD1 (5 bases). Germline V gives CDR1 MDHEN, CDR2 SYDVKM. The V end lost 2 bases, the J end lost 1 base, and 8 bases lay between the germline ends. The length of the CDR3 is 14 residues. For the CDR3, the DNA is TGTGCCAGCAGTTTACGCAGGGAGAACACTGAAGCTTTCTTT. Translation: CASSLRRENTEAFF.

This clone has a count of ten or more. A much larger clone is a single base away; this may be a read error. Other nucleotide sequences from this sample produce the same CDR3. This sequence joins TRBV20-1 and TRBJ2-7, with D uncertain. The germline CDR1 and CDR2 sequences are DFQATT and SNEGSKA (reference sequence). The CDR3 has 15 residues. The V end lost 0 bases, the J end lost 0 bases, and 12 bases lay between the germline ends. The CDR3 DNA reads as TGCAGTGCTAGAGATATAGACTCGAGCTCCTACGAGCAGTACTTC. This encodes CSARDIDSSSYEQYF.

This clone showed up many times. This chain uses TRBV11-3 with TRBJ2-2; 8 nucleotides line up with TRBD2. Germline V gene sequence: CDR1 SGHNT, CDR2 YENEEA. Trimming removed 5 bases from V and 6 bases from J; junction bases left unmatched: 11. This CDR3 comprises 16 residues. The DNA for the CDR3 is TGTGCCAGCAGCGCCGGGAGGGGGAGGTTGCCCGGGGAGCTGTTTTTT. Translated, it gives CASSAGRGRLPGELFF.

This clone was observed many times. The chain recombines TRBV5-5 with TRBJ2-6; D remains unclear. The CDR3 has 15 residues. Trimming took off 6 bases at V and 2 bases at J, with 12 bases between the two ends. Per the germline V gene, CDR1 is SGHKS and CDR2 is YYEKEE (reference sequence). The DNA of the CDR3 is TGTGCCAGCATCCTCCGGCACGCTGGGGCCAACGTCCTGACTTTC. Translation: CASILRHAGANVLTF.

This clone showed up just a few times. J is TRBJ1-5 and V is TRBV24-1; D is perhaps TRBD1 (6 bases). The ends were cut back, 1 base at V and 4 bases at J, with 13 bases in the middle. Germline CDR1 KGHDR, CDR2 SFDVKD. The CDR3 has 16 residues. The CDR3 is CATSDFSGDKNQPQHF. In nucleotides, the CDR3 is TGTGCCACCAGTGATTTTTCAGGGGATAAGAATCAGCCCCAGCATTTT.

The rearrangement uses TRBV12-3 or TRBV12-4 and TRBJ1-6; 8 positions agree with TRBD1. CDR3 size: 15 residues. The trim removed 3 bases at V and 6 bases at J, leaving 4 bases unmatched. CDR3 region: CASSFGDRLNSPLHF. CDR3 bases: TGTGCCAGCAGTTTCGGGGACAGGCTTAATTCACCCCTCCACTTT.

This clone appeared a few times. J is TRBJ1-2 and V is TRBV20-1; 7 bases line up with TRBD1. The J segment lost 4 bases and the V segment lost 1 base, leaving 6 bases of the junction unmatched. The V gene's germline CDR1 is DFQATT and CDR2 SNEGSKA (reference sequence). The CDR3 has 14 amino acids. The CDR3 region is CSARGAGGIYGYTF. As DNA, the CDR3 is TGCAGTGCTAGAGGTGCAGGGGGGATCTATGGCTACACCTTC.

The gene calls are TRBV24-1 and TRBJ2-5; possibly TRBD1 for D (5 bases). Germline-derived CDR1 and CDR2 are KGHDR and SFDVKD. V was clipped by 4 bases and J by 5 bases, with 13 bases between them. The CDR3 has 14 amino acids. The CDR3 region has the DNA TGTGCCACCAGTGACTCAGGGTTGGGGGAGACCCAGTACTTC. It yields the protein CATSDSGLGETQYF.

The CDR3 reads CASSLRQETQYF. In DNA form, the CDR3 reads TGTGCCAGCAGCTTAAGGCAAGAGACCCAGTACTTC. The chain employs TRBV7-8 and TRBJ2-5; D unresolved. CDR3 length: 12 residues. CDR1 is SGHVS and CDR2 is FQNEAQ in the germline V gene. The V end lost 2 bases, the J end lost 2 bases, and 3 bases lay between the germline ends. The full variable domain, with the rest looked up from reference TRBV7-8 and TRBJ2-5, is GAGVSQSPRYKVAKRGQDVALRCDPISGHVSLFWYQQALGQGPEFLTYFQNEAQLDKSGLPSDRFFAERPEGSVSTLKIQRTQQEDSAVYLCASSLRQETQYFGPGTRLLVL.

V usage is TRBV7-2 and J usage is TRBJ1-1; 7 nucleotides agree with TRBD1. The CDR3 extends over 16 amino acids. In germline, CDR1 is SGHTA, CDR2 FQGNSA. J was trimmed by 2 bases and V by 0 bases; bases with no gene match: 6. Here the CDR3 reads CASSLAGTVYNTEAFF. DNA for the CDR3: TGTGCCAGCAGCTTAGCGGGGACAGTTTACAACACTGAAGCTTTCTTT.

This clone was counted between two and nine times. The V call is TRBV4-1, the J call TRBJ2-2; either TRBD1 or TRBD2 may supply D (5 bases each). Germline CDR1 reads MGHRA; CDR2 reads YSYEKL. The CDR3 contains 16 residues. Trimming pared 3 bases from V and 6 bases from J, leaving 17 bases between. The DNA for the CDR3 is TGCGCCAGCAGCCACCAATATAGCAGGGACGCCGGGGAGCTGTTTTTT. Its translation is CASSHQYSRDAGELFF.

On this clone: At one end, the junction sequence differs from germline, possibly due to a read error. The genes are TRBV28 and TRBJ1-1, with a weak D call TRBD1 (5 bases). CDR1 and CDR2 from the germline V gene are MDHEN and SYDVKM. This CDR3 has 17 amino acids. CDR3 amino acids: CASSPLGGRGMNTGAFF. As DNA, the CDR3 is TGTGCCAGCAGCCCATTAGGCGGTCGGGGCATGAACACTGGAGCTTTCTTT.

The chain carries TRBV28 and TRBJ2-3, with 9 bases that match TRBD1. J gave up 7 bases and V 4 bases, and 6 bases lay outside the gene matches. The CDR3 is made up of 14 amino acids. CDR1 is MDHEN, CDR2 SYDVKM, per germline. The CDR3 coding sequence is TGTGCCAGCAGTTCCGGGACAGGGTCGAATACGCAGTATTTT. Residues: CASSSGTGSNTQYF.

This clone was seen only a few times. V is TRBV20-1 and J is TRBJ1-2; D is unresolved. The germline V and J ends were trimmed by 0 bases and 6 bases, with 5 bases remaining between them. The CDR3 has 11 amino acids. CDR1 DFQATT and CDR2 SNEGSKA come from the germline V gene (reference sequence). CDR3 in amino acids: CSARDLNGYTF. As DNA, the CDR3 is TGCAGTGCTAGAGATTTGAATGGCTACACCTTC.

On this clone itself: A much larger clone differs by one base, so this may be a read error. At the DNA level, this CDR3 is encoded by other sequences in the same sample as well. The chain carries TRBV13 and TRBJ1-1; D is unresolved. The germline gives CDR1 PRHDT, CDR2 FYEKMQ (reference sequence). The CDR3 has 13 residues. In DNA, the CDR3 is TGCGCCAGCAGCTTAGAGCTGAACACTGAAGCTTTCTTT. Its protein product is CASSLELNTEAFF. The full variable domain, its missing parts supplied by reference TRBV13 and TRBJ1-1, is AAGVIQSPRHLIKEKRETATLKCYPIPRHDTVYWYQQGPGQDPQFLISFYEKMQSDKGSIPDRFSAQQFSDYHSELNMSSLELGDSALYFCASSLELNTEAFFGQGTRLTVV.